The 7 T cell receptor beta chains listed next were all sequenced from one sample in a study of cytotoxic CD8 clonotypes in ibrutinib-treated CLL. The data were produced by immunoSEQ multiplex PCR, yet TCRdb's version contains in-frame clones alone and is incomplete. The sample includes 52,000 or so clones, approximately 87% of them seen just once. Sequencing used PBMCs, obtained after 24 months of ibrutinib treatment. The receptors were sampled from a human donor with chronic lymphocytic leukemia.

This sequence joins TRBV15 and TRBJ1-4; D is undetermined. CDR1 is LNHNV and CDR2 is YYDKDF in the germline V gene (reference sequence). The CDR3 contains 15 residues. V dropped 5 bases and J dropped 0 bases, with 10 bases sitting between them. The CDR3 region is CATSPSGATNEKLFF. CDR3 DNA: TGTGCCACCAGCCCCTCGGGTGCAACTAATGAAAAACTGTTTTTT.

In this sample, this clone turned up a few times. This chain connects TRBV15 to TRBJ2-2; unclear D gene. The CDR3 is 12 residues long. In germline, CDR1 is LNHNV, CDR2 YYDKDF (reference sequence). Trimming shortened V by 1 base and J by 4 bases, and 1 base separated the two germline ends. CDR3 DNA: TGTGCCACCAGCAGAGTCACCGGGGAGCTGTTTTTT. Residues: CATSRVTGELFF.

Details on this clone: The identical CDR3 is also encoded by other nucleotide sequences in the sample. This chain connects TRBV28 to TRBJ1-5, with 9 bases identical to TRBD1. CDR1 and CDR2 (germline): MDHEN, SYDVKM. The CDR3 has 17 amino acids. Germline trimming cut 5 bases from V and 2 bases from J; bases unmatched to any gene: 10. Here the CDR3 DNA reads TGTGCCAGCAGTCGCGCCGGGACAGGGCTTGGCAATCAGCCCCAGCATTTT. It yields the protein CASSRAGTGLGNQPQHF.

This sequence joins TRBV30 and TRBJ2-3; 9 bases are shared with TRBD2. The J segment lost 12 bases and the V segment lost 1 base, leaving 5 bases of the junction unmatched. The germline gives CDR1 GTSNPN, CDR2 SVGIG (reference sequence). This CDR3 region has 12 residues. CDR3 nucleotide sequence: TGTGCCTGGAGTGGGACTAGCGCCTTTCAGTATTTT. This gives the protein CAWSGTSAFQYF.

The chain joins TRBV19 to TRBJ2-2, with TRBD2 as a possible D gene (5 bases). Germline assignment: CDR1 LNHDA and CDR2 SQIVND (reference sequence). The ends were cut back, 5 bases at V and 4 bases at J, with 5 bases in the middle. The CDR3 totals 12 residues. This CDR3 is CASSRGTGELFF. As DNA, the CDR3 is TGTGCCAGTAGTCGGGGCACCGGGGAGCTGTTTTTT.

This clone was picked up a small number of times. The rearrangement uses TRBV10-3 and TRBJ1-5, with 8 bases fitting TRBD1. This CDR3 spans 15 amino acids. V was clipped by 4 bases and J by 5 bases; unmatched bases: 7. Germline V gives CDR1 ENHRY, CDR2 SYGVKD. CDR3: CAISGTGKNYQPQHF. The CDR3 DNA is TGTGCCATCAGTGGGACAGGGAAGAACTATCAGCCCCAGCATTTT.

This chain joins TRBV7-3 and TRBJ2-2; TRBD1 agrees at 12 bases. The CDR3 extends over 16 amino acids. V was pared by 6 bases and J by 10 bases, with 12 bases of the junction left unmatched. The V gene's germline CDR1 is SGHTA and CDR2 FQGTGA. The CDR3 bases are TGTGCCAGCAGATCCCCGGGACAGGGGGCGTCTAAGGAGCTGTTTTTT. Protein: CASRSPGQGASKELFF.